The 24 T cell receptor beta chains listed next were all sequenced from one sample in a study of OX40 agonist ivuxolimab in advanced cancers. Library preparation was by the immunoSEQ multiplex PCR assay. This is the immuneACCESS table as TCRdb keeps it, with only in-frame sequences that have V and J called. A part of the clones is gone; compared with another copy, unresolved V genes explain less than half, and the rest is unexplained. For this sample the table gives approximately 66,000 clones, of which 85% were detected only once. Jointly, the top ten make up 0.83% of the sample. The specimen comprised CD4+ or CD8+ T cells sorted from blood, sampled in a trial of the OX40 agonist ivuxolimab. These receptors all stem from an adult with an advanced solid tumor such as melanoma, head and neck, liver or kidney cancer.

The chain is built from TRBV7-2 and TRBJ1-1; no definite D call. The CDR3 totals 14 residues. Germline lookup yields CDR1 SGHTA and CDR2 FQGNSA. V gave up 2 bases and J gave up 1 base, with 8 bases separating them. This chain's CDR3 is CASSLIGRNTEAFF. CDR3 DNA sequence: TGTGCCAGCAGCTTAATAGGGCGGAACACTGAAGCTTTCTTT.

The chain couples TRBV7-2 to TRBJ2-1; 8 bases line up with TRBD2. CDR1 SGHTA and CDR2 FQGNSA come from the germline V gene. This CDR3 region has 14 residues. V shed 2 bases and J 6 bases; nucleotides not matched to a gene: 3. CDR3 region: CASSLITSGNEQFF. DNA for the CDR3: TGTGCCAGCAGCTTAATAACTAGCGGCAATGAGCAGTTCTTC. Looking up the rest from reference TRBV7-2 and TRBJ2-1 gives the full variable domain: GAGVSQSPSNKVTEKGKDVELRCDPISGHTALYWYRQSLGQGLEFLIYFQGNSAPDKSGLPSDRFSAERTGGSVSTLTIQRTQQEDSAVYLCASSLITSGNEQFFGPGTRLTVL.

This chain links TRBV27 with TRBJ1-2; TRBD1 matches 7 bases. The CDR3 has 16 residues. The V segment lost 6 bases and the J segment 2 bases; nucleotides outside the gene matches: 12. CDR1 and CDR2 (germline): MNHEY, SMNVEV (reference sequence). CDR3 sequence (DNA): TGTGCCAGCAGCTCGATCTCCGGGACAGAGAACTATGGCTACACCTTC. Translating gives CASSSISGTENYGYTF.

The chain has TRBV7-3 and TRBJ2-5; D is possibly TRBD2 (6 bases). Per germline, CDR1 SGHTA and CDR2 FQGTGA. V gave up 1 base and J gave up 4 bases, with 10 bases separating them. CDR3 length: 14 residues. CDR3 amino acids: CASSLSGMGETQYF. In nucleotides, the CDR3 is TGTGCCAGCAGCTTAAGCGGGATGGGAGAGACCCAGTACTTC.

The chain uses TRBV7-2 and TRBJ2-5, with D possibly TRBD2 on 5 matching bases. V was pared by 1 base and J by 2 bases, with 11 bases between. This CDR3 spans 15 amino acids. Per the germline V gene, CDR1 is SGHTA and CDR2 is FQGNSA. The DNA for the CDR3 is TGTGCCAGCAGCTTAGGACCCCGGGATCAAGAGACCCAGTACTTC. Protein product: CASSLGPRDQETQYF.

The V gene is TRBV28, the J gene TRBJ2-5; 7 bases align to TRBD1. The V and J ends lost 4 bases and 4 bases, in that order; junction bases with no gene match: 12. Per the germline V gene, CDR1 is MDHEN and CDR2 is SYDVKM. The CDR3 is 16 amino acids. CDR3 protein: CASSSPSTGNGETQYF. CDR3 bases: TGTGCCAGCAGTTCCCCCTCGACAGGGAATGGAGAGACCCAGTACTTC.

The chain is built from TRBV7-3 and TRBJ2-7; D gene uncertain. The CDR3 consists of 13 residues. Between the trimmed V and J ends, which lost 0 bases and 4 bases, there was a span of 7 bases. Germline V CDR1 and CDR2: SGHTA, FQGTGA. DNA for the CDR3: TGTGCCAGCAGCTTAACCCCCGGATACGAGCAGTACTTC. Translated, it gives CASSLTPGYEQYF.

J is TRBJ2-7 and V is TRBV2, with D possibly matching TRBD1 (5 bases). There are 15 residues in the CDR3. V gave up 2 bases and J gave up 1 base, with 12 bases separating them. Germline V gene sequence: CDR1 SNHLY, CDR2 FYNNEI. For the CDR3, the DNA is TGTGCCAGCAGTGAACAGGGTTCTGCATCCTACGAGCAGTACTTC. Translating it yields CASSEQGSASYEQYF.

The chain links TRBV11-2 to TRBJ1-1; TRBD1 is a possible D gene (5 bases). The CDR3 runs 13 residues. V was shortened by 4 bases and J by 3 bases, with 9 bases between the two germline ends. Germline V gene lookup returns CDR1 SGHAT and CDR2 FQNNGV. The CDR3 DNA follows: TGTGCCAGCAGCTCAGAAGGGGACACTGAAGCTTTCTTT. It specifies CASSSEGDTEAFF.

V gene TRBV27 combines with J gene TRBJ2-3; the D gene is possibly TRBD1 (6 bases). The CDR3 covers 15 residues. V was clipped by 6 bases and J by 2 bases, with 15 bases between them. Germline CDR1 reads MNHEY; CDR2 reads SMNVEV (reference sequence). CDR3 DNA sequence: TGTGCCAGCAGCCCCATCGACAGGAACACAGATACGCAGTATTTT. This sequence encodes CASSPIDRNTDTQYF.

The DNA of the CDR3 is TGTGCCAGCAGTTACGGGACGCCAGCCTACGAGCAGTACTTC. Encoded protein: CASSYGTPAYEQYF. The chain links TRBV6-5 to TRBJ2-7; either TRBD1 or TRBD2 may supply D (5 bases each). The CDR3 has 14 amino acids. Per germline, CDR1 MNHEY and CDR2 SVGAGI. Trimming removed 2 bases at V and 2 bases at J, with 10 bases between.

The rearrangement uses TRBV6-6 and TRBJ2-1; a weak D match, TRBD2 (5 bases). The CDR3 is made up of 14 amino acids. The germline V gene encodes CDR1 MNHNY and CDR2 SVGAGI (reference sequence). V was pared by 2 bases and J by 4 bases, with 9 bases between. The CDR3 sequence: CASSYPPGYNEQFF. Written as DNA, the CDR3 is TGTGCCAGCAGTTACCCGCCGGGGTACAATGAGCAGTTCTTC.

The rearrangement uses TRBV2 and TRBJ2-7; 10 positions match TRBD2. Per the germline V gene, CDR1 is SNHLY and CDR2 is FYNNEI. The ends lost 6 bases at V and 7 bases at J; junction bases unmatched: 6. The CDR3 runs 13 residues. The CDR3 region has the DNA TGTGCCAGCAGGGATGGAGCGGGAGGGGAGCAGTACTTC. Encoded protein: CASRDGAGGEQYF.

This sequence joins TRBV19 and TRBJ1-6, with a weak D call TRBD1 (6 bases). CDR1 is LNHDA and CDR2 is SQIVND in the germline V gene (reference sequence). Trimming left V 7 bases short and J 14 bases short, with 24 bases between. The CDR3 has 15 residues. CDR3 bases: TGTGCCAGTACCTCTCGGCGGGCAGGGGTGGATGCCCTCCACTTT. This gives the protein CASTSRRAGVDALHF.

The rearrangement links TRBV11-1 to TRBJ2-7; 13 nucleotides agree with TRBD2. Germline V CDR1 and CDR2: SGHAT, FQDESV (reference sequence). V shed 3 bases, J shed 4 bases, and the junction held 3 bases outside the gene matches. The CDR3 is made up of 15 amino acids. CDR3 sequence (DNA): TGTGCCAGCAGCTTGATGACTAGCGGGGGGTACGAGCAGTACTTC. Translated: CASSLMTSGGYEQYF.

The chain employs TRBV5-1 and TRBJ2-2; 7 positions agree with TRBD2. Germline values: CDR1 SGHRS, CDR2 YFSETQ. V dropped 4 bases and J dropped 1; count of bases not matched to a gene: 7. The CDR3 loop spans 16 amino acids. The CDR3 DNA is TGCGCCAGCAGCAGGCAACTAGCGAGGAACACCGGGGAGCTGTTTTTT. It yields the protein CASSRQLARNTGELFF.

CDR3 amino acids: CASSDRGGETQYF. CDR3 coding DNA: TGCGCCAGCAGCGACAGGGGGGGAGAAACCCAGTACTTC. The chain links TRBV5-1 to TRBJ2-5, with 9 bases identical to TRBD1. V was pared by 4 bases and J by 8 bases, with 6 bases of the junction left unmatched. The length of the CDR3 is 13 residues. Germline assignment: CDR1 SGHRS and CDR2 YFSETQ.

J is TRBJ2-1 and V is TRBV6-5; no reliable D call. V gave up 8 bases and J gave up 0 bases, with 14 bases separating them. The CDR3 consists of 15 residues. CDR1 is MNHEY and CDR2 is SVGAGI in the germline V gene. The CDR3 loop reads CASCRLGASYNEQFF. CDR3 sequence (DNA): TGTGCCAGCTGTCGTTTGGGTGCCTCCTACAATGAGCAGTTCTTC.

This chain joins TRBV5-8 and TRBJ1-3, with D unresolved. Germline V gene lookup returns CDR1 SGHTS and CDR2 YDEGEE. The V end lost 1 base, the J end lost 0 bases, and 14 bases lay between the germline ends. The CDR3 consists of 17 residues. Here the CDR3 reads CASSLSAGRHSGNTIYF. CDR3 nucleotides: TGTGCCAGCAGCTTGTCAGCCGGACGGCACTCTGGAAACACCATATATTTT.

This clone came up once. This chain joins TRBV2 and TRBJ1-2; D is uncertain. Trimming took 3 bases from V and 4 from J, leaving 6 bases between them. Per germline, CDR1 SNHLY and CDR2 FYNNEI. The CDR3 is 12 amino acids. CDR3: CASSEGSYGYTF. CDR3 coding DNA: TGTGCCAGCAGTGAGGGCAGCTATGGCTACACCTTC.

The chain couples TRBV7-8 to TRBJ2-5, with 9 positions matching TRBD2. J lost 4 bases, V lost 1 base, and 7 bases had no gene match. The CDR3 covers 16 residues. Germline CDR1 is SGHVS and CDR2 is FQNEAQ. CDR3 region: CASSLVLAGSGETQYF. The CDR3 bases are TGTGCCAGCAGCTTAGTACTAGCGGGTTCGGGAGAGACCCAGTACTTC.

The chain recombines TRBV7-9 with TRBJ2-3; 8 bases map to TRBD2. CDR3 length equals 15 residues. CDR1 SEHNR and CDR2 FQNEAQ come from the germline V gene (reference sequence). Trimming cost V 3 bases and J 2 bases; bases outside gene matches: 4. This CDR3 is CASSFGGGITDTQYF. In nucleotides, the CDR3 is TGTGCCAGCAGCTTTGGCGGGGGGATCACAGATACGCAGTATTTT.

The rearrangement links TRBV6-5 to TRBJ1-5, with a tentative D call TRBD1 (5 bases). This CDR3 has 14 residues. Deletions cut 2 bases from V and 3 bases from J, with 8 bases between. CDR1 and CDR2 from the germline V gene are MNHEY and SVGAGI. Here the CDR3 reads CASSYDSSNQPQHF. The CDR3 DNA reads TGTGCCAGCAGTTACGACAGCTCCAATCAGCCCCAGCATTTT.

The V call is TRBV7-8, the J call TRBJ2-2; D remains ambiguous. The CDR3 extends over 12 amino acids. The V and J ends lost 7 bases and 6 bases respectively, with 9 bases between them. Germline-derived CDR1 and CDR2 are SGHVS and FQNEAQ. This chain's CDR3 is CASTWIPGELFF. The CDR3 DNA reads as TGTGCCAGCACCTGGATCCCCGGGGAGCTGTTTTTT. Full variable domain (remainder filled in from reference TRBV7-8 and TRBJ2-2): GAGVSQSPRYKVAKRGQDVALRCDPISGHVSLFWYQQALGQGPEFLTYFQNEAQLDKSGLPSDRFFAERPEGSVSTLKIQRTQQEDSAVYLCASTWIPGELFFGEGSRLTVL.